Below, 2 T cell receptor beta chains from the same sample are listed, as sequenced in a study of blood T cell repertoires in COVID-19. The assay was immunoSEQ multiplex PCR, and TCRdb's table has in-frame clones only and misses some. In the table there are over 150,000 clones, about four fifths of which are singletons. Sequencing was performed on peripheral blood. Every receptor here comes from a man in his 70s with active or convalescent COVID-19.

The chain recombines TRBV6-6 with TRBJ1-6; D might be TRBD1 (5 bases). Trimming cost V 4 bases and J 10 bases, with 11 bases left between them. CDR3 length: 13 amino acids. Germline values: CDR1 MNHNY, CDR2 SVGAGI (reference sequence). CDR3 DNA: TGTGCCAGCAGTTCAGGGATTTCGTCACCCCTCCACTTT. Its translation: CASSSGISSPLHF.

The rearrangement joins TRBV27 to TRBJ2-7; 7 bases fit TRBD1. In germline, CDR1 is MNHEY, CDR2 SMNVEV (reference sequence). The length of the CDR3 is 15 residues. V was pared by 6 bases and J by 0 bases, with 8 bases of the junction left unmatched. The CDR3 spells CASRRGDSPSYEQYF. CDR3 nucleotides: TGTGCCAGCAGACGTGGGGACAGCCCCTCCTACGAGCAGTACTTC.